This TCR beta chain was captured in a study of cytomegalovirus exposure and HLA in healthy donors. The study's findings and limits: Productive rates of about 90% or about 30% were seen for most TCR beta V segments in an earlier analysis.

V was cut by 1 base and J by 0 bases, with 12 bases left in between. Germline V gives CDR1 MGHRA, CDR2 YSYEKL. The CDR3 has 16 amino acids. Remarks on this clone: As yet, its antigen is unknown.

A multiplex PCR was run with 60 Vbeta primers and 13 Jbeta primers. Measured with immunoSEQ multiplex PCR; TCRdb has only the in-frame clones, and not every one. The sample table sets out tens of thousands of clones. Sample: PBMCs. The receptor was derived from a woman aged 50 to 60 in good health and CMV-seropositive. The V gene is TRBV4-1, the J gene TRBJ1-1, with D perhaps matching TRBD1 (6 bases). The chain's CDR3 is CASSQGGPGVNTEAFF. The CDR3 nucleotides read TGCGCCAGCAGCCAAGGCGGGCCAGGGGTGAACACTGAAGCTTTCTTT.